This T cell receptor beta chain comes out of a study of CD8 T cells in Susac syndrome. Trimming took off 4 bases at V and 7 bases at J, with 14 bases between the two ends. This CDR3 spans 14 amino acids. The germline CDR1 and CDR2 sequences are MNHEY and SMNVEV (reference sequence). The sequenced target, TCR beta, came from blood CD8+ and CD4+ T cells. TEMRA cells were FACS-enriched, and CD8+ and CD4+ T cells were isolated negatively. Random hexamers were used to reverse transcribe 0.5 to 1 ug of RNA. An immunoSEQ multiplex PCR amplified TCR beta CDR3 over 54 Vbeta and 13 Jbeta. TCRdb redid the calling of the immunoSEQ multiplex PCR reads with MiXCR, one entry per CDR3 protein. The sample gives 95,000 or so distinct CDR3 sequences, approximately 92% of which show up once; around 0.32% is in the top ten.

The TCR was taken from a human donor in good health. The chain links TRBV27 to TRBJ2-1; D is possibly TRBD1 or TRBD2 (6 bases each). Sequences were obtained from CD8+ T cells from PBMCs. CDR3 residues: CASSSFQGGNEQFF. The CDR3 bases are TGTGCCAGCAGTTCGTTTCAAGGGGGGAATGAGCAGTTCTTC.